This TCR beta chain is from a study of T cells expressing NK-cell markers. Study-wide background: All TCR beta repertoires analysed originated from sorted CD3+CD56+NKG2C+, CD3+CD56+NKG2C- and CD3+CD56-NKG2C+ T cells. Out of eight donors sequenced, seven tested HCMV-seropositive and the remaining one seronegative.

Overall study results and limits: Among several donors, these clonotypes also ranked first in the CD3+CD56-NKG2C+ fraction.

The length of the CDR3 is 17 residues. CDR1 KGHSH and CDR2 LQKENI come from the germline V gene. As to this clonotype: Its antigen is not known.

UMIs accompanied the 5'RACE template switching by which TCR beta cDNA was made. Using the 5' RACE reads, TCRdb records one entry per CDR3 protein without DNA. The sample's table shows 350,000 to 450,000 distinct CDR3 sequences. The sample consisted of blood T cells: a sorted CD56 or NKG2C T cell subset, CD4+ or CD8+ T cells, or bulk PBMC T cells (not recorded which). The origin of this receptor is a man aged 18 to 69 in good health. The J gene is TRBJ1-6, the V gene TRBV18. CDR3 sequence reads: CASSPTIGNSYNSPLHF. Supplemented by reference TRBV18 and TRBJ1-6, the full variable domain reads NAGVMQNPRHLVRRRGQEARLRCSPMKGHSHVYWYRQLPEEGLKFMVYLQKENIIDESGMPKERFSAEFPKEGPSILRIQQVVRGDSAAYFCASSPTIGNSYNSPLHFGNGTRLTVT.